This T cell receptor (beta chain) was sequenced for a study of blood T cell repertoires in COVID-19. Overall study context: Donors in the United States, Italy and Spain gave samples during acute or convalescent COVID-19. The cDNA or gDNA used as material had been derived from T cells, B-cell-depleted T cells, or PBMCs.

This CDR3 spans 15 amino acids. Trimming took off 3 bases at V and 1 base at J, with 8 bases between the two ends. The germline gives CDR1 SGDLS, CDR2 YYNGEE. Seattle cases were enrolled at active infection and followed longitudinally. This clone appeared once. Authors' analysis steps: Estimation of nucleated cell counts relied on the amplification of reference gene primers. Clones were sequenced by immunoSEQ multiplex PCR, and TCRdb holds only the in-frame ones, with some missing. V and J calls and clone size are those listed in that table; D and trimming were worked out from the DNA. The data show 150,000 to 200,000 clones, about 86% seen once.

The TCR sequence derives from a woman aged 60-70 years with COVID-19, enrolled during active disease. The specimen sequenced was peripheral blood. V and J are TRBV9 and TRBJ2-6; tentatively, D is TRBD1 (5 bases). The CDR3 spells CASSARVSGANVLTF. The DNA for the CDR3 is TGTGCCAGCAGCGCCAGGGTATCTGGGGCCAACGTCCTGACTTTC.